These 18 T cell receptor beta chains originate from one sample sequenced in a study of blood T cell repertoires in COVID-19. Libraries were prepared by immunoSEQ multiplex PCR; TCRdb keeps only in-frame clonotypes and omits some of them. The data contain a few hundred thousand clones, roughly 89% of them singletons. Sequencing was carried out using peripheral blood. Every receptor here comes from a woman under 40 with active or convalescent COVID-19.

The chain couples TRBV21-1 to TRBJ2-7; TRBD1 is taken as the D call from the table, unchecked against the DNA. TRBV21-1 is a documented pseudogene. This CDR3 comprises 14 residues. In DNA, the CDR3 is TGTGCCAGCAGCAAGGGGACAGATACCTACGAGCAGTACTTC. Its translation is CASSKGTDTYEQYF.

The chain has TRBV2 and TRBJ1-6; D unclear. Germline assignment: CDR1 SNHLY and CDR2 FYNNEI. V was cut by 8 bases and J by 7 bases, with 18 bases left in between. CDR3 length: 15 amino acids. CDR3 protein: CASQLSAAENSPLHF. CDR3 sequence (DNA): TGTGCCAGCCAATTGAGTGCGGCAGAGAATTCACCCCTCCACTTT.

This rearrangement joins TRBV24-1 to TRBJ2-5, with D perhaps TRBD1 (5 bases). The CDR3 loop spans 18 amino acids. V dropped 2 bases and J dropped 2 bases, with 20 bases sitting between them. Germline lookup yields CDR1 KGHDR and CDR2 SFDVKD. For the CDR3, the DNA is TGTGCCACCAGTGATTCGAACCCCAAAGGGGCAGGGCAAGAGACCCAGTACTTC. Translated, it gives CATSDSNPKGAGQETQYF.

The rearrangement joins TRBV5-1 to TRBJ2-3; 14 bases agree with TRBD2. The junction had 4 bases not matched to a gene; V was cut back by 1 base and J by 6 bases. The CDR3 extends over 16 amino acids. Looked up from germline, CDR1 is SGHRS and CDR2 is YFSETQ. This CDR3 is CASSLMTSGGADTQYF. The CDR3 DNA follows: TGCGCCAGCAGCTTGATGACTAGCGGGGGGGCTGATACGCAGTATTTT.

V usage is TRBV6-6 and J usage is TRBJ1-2, with unresolved D. V lost 0 bases and J 8 bases, leaving 13 bases between the germline ends. The CDR3 contains 14 residues. From germline, CDR1 is MNHNY and CDR2 SVGAGI (reference sequence). CDR3 DNA sequence: TGTGCCAGCAGTTACTCGGGCAGTCTTAACGGCTACACCTTC. Amino acid sequence: CASSYSGSLNGYTF.

The chain joins TRBV19 to TRBJ2-3; D unresolved. Germline assignment: CDR1 LNHDA and CDR2 SQIVND (reference sequence). The V gene lost 3 bases and the J gene lost 2 bases, with 6 bases spanning the gap. The CDR3 is 13 residues long. The CDR3 loop is CASSMGFTDTQYF. Written as DNA, the CDR3 is TGTGCCAGTAGTATGGGCTTCACAGATACGCAGTATTTT.

The chain links TRBV9 to TRBJ2-1, with a tentative D call TRBD2 (5 bases). The germline V and J ends were trimmed by 7 bases and 5 bases, with 13 bases remaining between them. CDR1 and CDR2 from the germline V gene are SGDLS and YYNGEE. The CDR3 is 13 residues long. CDR3 DNA: TGTGCCAGCGGGAGCGGCCCAGACAATGAGCAGTTCTTC. Amino acid sequence: CASGSGPDNEQFF. Supplemented by reference TRBV9 and TRBJ2-1, the full variable domain reads DSGVTQTPKHLITATGQRVTLRCSPRSGDLSVYWYQQSLDQGLQFLIQYYNGEERAKGNILERFSAQQFPDLHSELNLSSLELGDSALYFCASGSGPDNEQFFGPGTRLTVL.

The genes are TRBV19 and TRBJ1-6; D not resolved. V gave up 4 bases and J gave up 3 bases, with 7 bases separating them. The germline gives CDR1 LNHDA, CDR2 SQIVND (reference sequence). This CDR3 contains 14 residues. The chain's CDR3 is CASSRGHYNSPLHF. The DNA of the CDR3 is TGTGCCAGTAGTAGAGGGCACTATAATTCACCCCTCCACTTT. The full variable domain, its missing parts supplied by reference TRBV19 and TRBJ1-6, is DGGITQSPKYLFRKEGQNVTLSCEQNLNHDAMYWYRQDPGQGLRLIYYSQIVNDFQKGDIAEGYSVSREKKESFPLTVTSAQKNPTAFYLCASSRGHYNSPLHFGNGTRLTVT.

This clone was seen once. The chain joins TRBV3-1 (or the pseudogene TRBV3-2) to TRBJ2-7, with 16 bases aligning to TRBD2. The germline CDR1 and CDR2 sequences are LGHDT and YNNKEL (reference sequence). CDR3 size: 17 residues. V shed 7 bases and J 2 bases; nucleotides not matched to a gene: 8. The CDR3 spells CASTQGLAGGVAYEQYF. CDR3 in DNA: TGTGCCAGCACCCAGGGACTAGCGGGGGGGGTTGCCTACGAGCAGTACTTC.

This clone showed up just a few times. The V call is TRBV5-1, the J call TRBJ1-4; 7 bases line up with TRBD1. Trimming at V came to 3 bases and at J to 8 bases, leaving 13 bases not matched to a gene. Germline V gene lookup returns CDR1 SGHRS and CDR2 YFSETQ. The CDR3 has 16 amino acids. The chain's CDR3 is CASSSTIQGSGEKLFF. The CDR3 DNA follows: TGCGCCAGCAGCTCGACCATACAGGGGTCCGGGGAAAAACTGTTTTTT.

A single count supports this clone. The chain is built from TRBV9 and TRBJ1-2; 9 bases line up with TRBD1. V lost 4 bases, J lost 4 bases, and 8 bases stayed unmatched. Germline V gene sequence: CDR1 SGDLS, CDR2 YYNGEE. The CDR3 is made up of 15 amino acids. The CDR3 protein is CASSPRTGGPYGYTF. CDR3 DNA: TGTGCCAGCAGCCCGAGAACAGGGGGCCCCTATGGCTACACCTTC. The complete variable domain, with remaining parts taken from reference TRBV9 and TRBJ1-2, reads DSGVTQTPKHLITATGQRVTLRCSPRSGDLSVYWYQQSLDQGLQFLIQYYNGEERAKGNILERFSAQQFPDLHSELNLSSLELGDSALYFCASSPRTGGPYGYTFGSGTRLTVV.

Here the CDR3 reads CASGLFTGSGWGTGELFF. In DNA form, the CDR3 reads TGTGCTAGTGGTTTGTTTACGGGTTCGGGGTGGGGAACCGGGGAGCTGTTTTTT. The chain combines TRBV12-5 with TRBJ2-2; possible D gene TRBD2, 5 bases. Germline assignment: CDR1 LGHNT and CDR2 FRNRAP. V gave up 2 bases and J gave up 5 bases, with 21 bases separating them. The CDR3 length is 18 residues.

The chain has TRBV6-5 and TRBJ1-2; no reliable D call. This CDR3 contains 12 residues. V lost 8 bases, J lost 2 bases, and 9 bases lay in between. Germline CDR1 is MNHEY and CDR2 is SVGAGI. The CDR3 DNA reads as TGTGCCAGCGGCGGGCCAAACTATGGCTACACCTTC. Residues: CASGGPNYGYTF.

The chain has TRBV21-1 and TRBJ2-7; no check of the table's D call, TRBD1, against the DNA was made. TRBV21-1 is classified as a pseudogene. The CDR3 contains 16 residues. The CDR3 spells CASSHGTEWTNYEQYF. CDR3 DNA: TGTGCCAGCAGCCATGGGACAGAATGGACCAACTACGAGCAGTACTTC.

The chain has TRBV18 and TRBJ2-1; D unclear. Germline CDR1 reads KGHSH; CDR2 reads LQKENI. V lost 0 bases, J lost 9 bases, and 12 bases lay in between. There are 14 residues in the CDR3. The CDR3 region is CASSPPALRSEQFF. The CDR3 nucleotides read TGTGCCAGCTCACCACCCGCCCTTAGGAGTGAGCAGTTCTTC.

The J gene is TRBJ1-3, the V gene TRBV29-1; TRBD1 matches at 8 bases. Germline V CDR1 and CDR2: SQVTM, ANQGSEA. The CDR3 extends over 15 amino acids. The trim removed 7 bases at V and 4 bases at J, leaving 12 bases unmatched. The CDR3, as DNA: TGCAGCGCGGTCGACAGGGGCTTGCTCGGAAACACCATATATTTT. As protein: CSAVDRGLLGNTIYF.

The V call is TRBV19, the J call TRBJ2-1; 7 positions agree with TRBD2. The CDR3 runs to 12 residues. V dropped 10 bases and J dropped 7; count of bases not matched to a gene: 7. The V gene's germline CDR1 is LNHDA and CDR2 SQIVND (reference sequence). The CDR3 region has the DNA TGTGCCACCAGCCGGGGGGTTAATGAGCAGTTCTTC. Protein sequence: CATSRGVNEQFF.

With regard to this clone: An end of the junction does not agree with germline; a read error may underlie this. The V gene is TRBV6-5, the J gene TRBJ2-7; TRBD2 might be the D (5 bases). The germline V gene encodes CDR1 MNHEY and CDR2 SVGAGI. CDR3 size: 12 residues. CDR3 residues: CASKVSGEEPYF. CDR3 coding DNA: TGTGCCAGCAAGGTTTCCGGGGAAGAGCCGTACTTC.